This is a list of T cell receptor beta chains from one sample in a study of blood T cell repertoires in COVID-19. Libraries were prepared by immunoSEQ multiplex PCR; TCRdb keeps only in-frame clonotypes and omits some of them. The repertoire includes under 200,000 clones, around four fifths of them detected once, and approximately 8% sits in the top ten. Material: peripheral blood. These receptor sequences come from a woman older than 75 with COVID-19, enrolled during active disease. Each CDR3 is given without its conserved first and last residue.

length | J | V | CDR3
16 | TRBJ2-2 | TRBV18 | ASSHKGPGQPNTGELF
9 | TRBJ1-1 | TRBV2 | ARRVDTEAF
14 | TRBJ2-1 | TRBV6-1 | ASSGTSGRIGDEQF
13 | TRBJ1-4 | TRBV6-5 | ASSSRGSGNEKLF
12 | TRBJ1-1 | TRBV15 | ATSRGDTNTEAF
12 | TRBJ2-3 | TRBV5-4 | ASRGGVLTDTQY
15 | TRBJ2-1 | TRBV5-1 | ASRGLAGPSSYNEQF
13 | TRBJ1-1 | TRBV29-1 | SVDRDRVVNTEAF
13 | TRBJ2-7 | TRBV19 | ASSIDPATGGEQY
11 | TRBJ1-5 | TRBV6-6 | ASSPTGKEPQH
12 | TRBJ1-1 | TRBV7-9 | ASSYQQGGTEAF
11 | TRBJ1-4 | TRBV19 | ASSIMREEKLF
12 | TRBJ2-5 | TRBV24-1 | ATSGGSHQETQY
12 | TRBJ2-7 | TRBV5-6 | ASSLGTGPYEQY
12 | TRBJ2-7 | TRBV7-2 | ASGNSDQAYEQY
12 | TRBJ1-4 | TRBV2 | ASSRDRANEKLF
14 | TRBJ2-7 | TRBV3-1/TRBV3-2 | ASSQGTSGAPYEQY
13 | TRBJ2-5 | TRBV5-1 | ASWNGAGDRETQY
11 | TRBJ2-7 | TRBV5-1 | ASSRDREYEQY
11 | TRBJ1-2 | TRBV5-4 | ASSPQGQEDYT
13 | TRBJ1-4 | TRBV7-2 | ASSLGGLPNEKLF
12 | TRBJ1-6 | TRBV21-1 | ASPRQGDNSPLH
11 | TRBJ1-4 | TRBV27 | ASSPVGPEKLF
15 | TRBJ2-6 | TRBV4-1 | ASTSGGGISGANVLT
12 | TRBJ2-3 | TRBV5-1 | ASSITRGSDTQY
14 | TRBJ1-1 | TRBV5-1 | ASRSEQGSMNTEAF
15 | TRBJ2-7 | TRBV9 | ASSVGLRTSGDYEQY
12 | TRBJ2-7 | TRBV7-3 | ASSLTQGASEQY
12 | TRBJ2-1 | TRBV2 | ASRLAGGYNEQF
11 | TRBJ1-1 | TRBV7-7 | ASSRQMNTEAF
13 | TRBJ1-2 | TRBV6-5 | ASSYSSGQHYGYT
14 | TRBJ2-1 | TRBV6-6 | ASAYLARGSYNEQF
13 | TRBJ2-1 | TRBV9 | ASAGGPTPSNEQF
15 | TRBJ2-1 | TRBV7-2 | ASSASFGVSGSHEQF
15 | TRBJ1-5 | TRBV18 | ASSLTVDRGVNQPQH
13 | TRBJ2-7 | TRBV2 | ASTVLVTTSYEQY
13 | TRBJ1-2 | TRBV5-1 | ASSLDGRGNYGYT
16 | TRBJ2-5 | TRBV28 | ASSLGGGERGTQETQY
14 | TRBJ2-1 | TRBV24-1 | ATSDSPSEPRNEQF
11 | TRBJ1-3 | TRBV9 | ASSGPNGNTIY
14 | TRBJ2-5 | TRBV6-1 | ASSDPRSSTVETQY
10 | TRBJ1-1 | TRBV4-2 | ASSPLGGEAF
10 | TRBJ1-6 | TRBV2 | ASSDRYSPLH
14 | TRBJ2-5 | TRBV6-1 | ASSAHSGQGVGTQY
12 | TRBJ1-2 | TRBV27 | ASSASGGAWGYT